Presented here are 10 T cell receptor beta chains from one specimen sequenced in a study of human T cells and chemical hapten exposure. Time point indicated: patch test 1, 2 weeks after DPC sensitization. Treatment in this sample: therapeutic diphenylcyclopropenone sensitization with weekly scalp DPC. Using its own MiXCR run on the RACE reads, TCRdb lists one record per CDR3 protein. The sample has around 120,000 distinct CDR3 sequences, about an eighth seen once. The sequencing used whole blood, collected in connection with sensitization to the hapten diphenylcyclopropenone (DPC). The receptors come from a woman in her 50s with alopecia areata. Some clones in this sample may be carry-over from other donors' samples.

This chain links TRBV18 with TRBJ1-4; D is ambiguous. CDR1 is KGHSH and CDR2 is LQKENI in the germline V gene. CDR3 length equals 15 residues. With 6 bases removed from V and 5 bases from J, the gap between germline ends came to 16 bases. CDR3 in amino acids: CASSPQRHPNEKLFF. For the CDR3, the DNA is TGTGCCAGCTCGCCCCAACGTCACCCGAATGAAAAACTGTTTTTT. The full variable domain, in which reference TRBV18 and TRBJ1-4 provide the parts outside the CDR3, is NAGVMQNPRHLVRRRGQEARLRCSPMKGHSHVYWYRQLPEEGLKFMVYLQKENIIDESGMPKERFSAEFPKEGPSILRIQQVVRGDSAAYFCASSPQRHPNEKLFFGSGTQLSVL.

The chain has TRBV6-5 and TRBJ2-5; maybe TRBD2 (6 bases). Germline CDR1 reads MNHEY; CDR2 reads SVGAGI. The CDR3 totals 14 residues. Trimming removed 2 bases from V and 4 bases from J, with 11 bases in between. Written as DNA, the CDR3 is TGTGCCAGCAGTTACGTGGGGGGACGAGAGACCCAGTACTTC. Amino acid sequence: CASSYVGGRETQYF.

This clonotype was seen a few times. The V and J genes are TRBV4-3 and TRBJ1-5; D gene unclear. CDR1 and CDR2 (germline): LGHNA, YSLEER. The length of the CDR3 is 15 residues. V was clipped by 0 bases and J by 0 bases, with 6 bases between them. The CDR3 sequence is CASSQDSHSNQPQHF. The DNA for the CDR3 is TGCGCCAGCAGCCAAGACAGCCATAGCAATCAGCCCCAGCATTTT.

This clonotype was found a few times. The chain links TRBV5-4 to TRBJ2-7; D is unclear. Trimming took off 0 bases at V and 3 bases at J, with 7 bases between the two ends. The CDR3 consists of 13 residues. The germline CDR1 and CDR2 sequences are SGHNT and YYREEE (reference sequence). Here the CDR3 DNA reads TGTGCCAGCAGCTTGGACTTAAACTACGAGCAGTACTTC. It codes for CASSLDLNYEQYF. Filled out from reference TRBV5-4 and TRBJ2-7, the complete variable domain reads ETGVTQSPTHLIKTRGQQVTLRCSSQSGHNTVSWYQQALGQGPQFIFQYYREEENGRGNFPPRFSGLQFPNYSSELNVNALELDDSALYLCASSLDLNYEQYFGPGTRLTVT.

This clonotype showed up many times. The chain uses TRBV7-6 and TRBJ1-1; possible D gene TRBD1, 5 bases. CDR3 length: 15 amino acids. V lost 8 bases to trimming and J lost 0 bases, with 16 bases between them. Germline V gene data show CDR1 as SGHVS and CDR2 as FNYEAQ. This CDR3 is CASGPVGTLNTEAFF. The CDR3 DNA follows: TGTGCCAGCGGACCTGTGGGGACTCTGAACACTGAAGCTTTCTTT. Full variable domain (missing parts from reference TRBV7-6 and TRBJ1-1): GAGVSQSPRYKVTKRGQDVALRCDPISGHVSLYWYRQALGQGPEFLTYFNYEAQQDKSGLPNDRFSAERPEGSISTLTIQRTEQRDSAMYRCASGPVGTLNTEAFFGQGTRLTVV.

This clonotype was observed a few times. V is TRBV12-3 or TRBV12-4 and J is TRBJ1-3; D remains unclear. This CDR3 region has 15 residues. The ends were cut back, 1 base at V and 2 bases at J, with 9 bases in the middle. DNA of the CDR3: TGTGCCAGCAGTTTAGGCGCCGGGGCTGGAAACACCATATATTTT. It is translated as CASSLGAGAGNTIYF.

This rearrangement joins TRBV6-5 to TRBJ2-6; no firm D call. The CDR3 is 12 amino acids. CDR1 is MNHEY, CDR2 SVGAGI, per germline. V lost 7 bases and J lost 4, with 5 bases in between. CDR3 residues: CASKTGANVLTF. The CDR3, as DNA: TGTGCCAGCAAGACAGGGGCCAACGTCCTGACTTTC.

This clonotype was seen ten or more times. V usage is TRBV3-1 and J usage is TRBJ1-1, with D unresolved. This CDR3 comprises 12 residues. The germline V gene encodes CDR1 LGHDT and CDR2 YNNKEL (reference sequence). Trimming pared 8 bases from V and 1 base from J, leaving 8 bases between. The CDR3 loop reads CASRRGNTEAFF. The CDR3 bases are TGTGCCAGCCGTCGGGGGAACACTGAAGCTTTCTTT. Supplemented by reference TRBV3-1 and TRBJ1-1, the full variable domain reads DTAVSQTPKYLVTQMGNDKSIKCEQNLGHDTMYWYKQDSKKFLKIMFSYNNKELIINETVPNRFSPKSPDKAHLNLHINSLELGDSAVYFCASRRGNTEAFFGQGTRLTVV.

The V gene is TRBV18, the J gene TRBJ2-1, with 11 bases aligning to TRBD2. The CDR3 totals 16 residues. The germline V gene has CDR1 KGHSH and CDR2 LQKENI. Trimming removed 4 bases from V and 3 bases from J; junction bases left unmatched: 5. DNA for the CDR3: TGTGCCAGCTCACGACCACTAGCGGGGGTCTACAATGAGCAGTTCTTC. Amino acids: CASSRPLAGVYNEQFF. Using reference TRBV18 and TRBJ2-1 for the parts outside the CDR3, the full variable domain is NAGVMQNPRHLVRRRGQEARLRCSPMKGHSHVYWYRQLPEEGLKFMVYLQKENIIDESGMPKERFSAEFPKEGPSILRIQQVVRGDSAAYFCASSRPLAGVYNEQFFGPGTRLTVL.

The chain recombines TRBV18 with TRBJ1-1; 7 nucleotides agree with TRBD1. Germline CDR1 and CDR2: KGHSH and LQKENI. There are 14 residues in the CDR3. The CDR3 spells CGTRDSHMNTEAFF. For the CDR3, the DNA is TGTGGCACCCGGGACAGTCATATGAACACTGAAGCTTTCTTT.